This TCR beta chain was identified in a study of T cells in Graves' hyperthyroidism and ophthalmopathy. This CDR3 is built from 16 residues. Germline values: CDR1 SQVTM, CDR2 ANQGSEA. V gave up 2 bases and J gave up 3 bases, with 20 bases separating them. RNA transcripts yielded amplified TCR beta CDR3 regions. HTBI primers were used for first-round RT-PCR of the TCR CDR3. TCRdb reanalysed the multiplex PCR reads using MiXCR and keeps one entry per CDR3 protein. Seen here are hundreds of thousands of distinct CDR3 sequences, 35% to 40% observed once, and the top ten hold approximately 8.7%. The sample holds many counts of this clonotype.

Material: blood. V and J are TRBV29-1 and TRBJ2-7; perhaps D is TRBD1 or TRBD2 (5 bases each). This TCR was recovered from a man between 18 and 35 years old with Graves' hyperthyroidism. CDR3 bases: TGCAGCGTTGAATTCCCAGAGGGGACCAACAACTACGAGCAGTACTTC. Translation: CSVEFPEGTNNYEQYF.